The 15 T cell receptor beta chains listed next were all sequenced from one sample in a study of T cells in Graves' hyperthyroidism and ophthalmopathy. Amplified regions were TCR beta CDR3 sequences from RNA transcripts. Initially, a first-round RT-PCR of the TCR CDR3 employed the HTBI primer set. Via MiXCR, TCRdb re-called the multiplex PCR reads, giving one row per CDR3 protein. The sample carries around 300,000 distinct CDR3 sequences, approximately 18% recorded once. Source material: blood. The receptors originated from a man between 45 and 60 years old with Graves' ophthalmopathy.

The gene calls are TRBV14 and TRBJ1-4, with D uncertain. Per the germline V gene, CDR1 is SGHDN and CDR2 is FVKESK. The CDR3 runs to 15 residues. V shed 3 bases and J shed 8 bases, with 16 bases lying between them. The CDR3 sequence: CASSQYRGLGEKLFF. In DNA form, the CDR3 reads TGTGCCAGCAGCCAGTATCGGGGTTTAGGGGAAAAACTGTTTTTT.

This clonotype was seen repeatedly, ten times or more. This chain joins TRBV11-2 and TRBJ1-2, with 9 nucleotides matching TRBD1. Germline assignment: CDR1 SGHAT and CDR2 FQNNGV. This CDR3 has 15 amino acids. Trimming at V came to 4 bases and at J to 8 bases, leaving 11 bases not matched to a gene. The CDR3 coding sequence is TGTGCCAGCAGCTCGCTTAGGGACAGGGTTTACGGCTACACCTTC. This gives the protein CASSSLRDRVYGYTF.

This clonotype was recorded a few times. The genes are TRBV20-1 and TRBJ2-5; 9 bases are shared with TRBD2. The CDR3 spans 15 residues. After removal of 1 base from V and 1 base from J, the junction contained 4 bases not matched to a gene. CDR1 is DFQATT and CDR2 is SNEGSKA in the germline V gene (reference sequence). CDR3 DNA: TGCAGTGCTAGAGGGCTAGCGGGAATCCAAGAGACCCAGTACTTC. Protein: CSARGLAGIQETQYF.

This clonotype was detected a few times. The V call is TRBV7-9, the J call TRBJ2-4, with D perhaps matching TRBD1 or TRBD2 (5 bases each). V was pared by 3 bases and J by 10 bases, with 10 bases between. The CDR3 consists of 12 residues. Per germline, CDR1 SEHNR and CDR2 FQNEAQ (reference sequence). CDR3 in amino acids: CASSLGVGIQYF. DNA of the CDR3: TGTGCCAGCAGCTTGGGGGTTGGGATTCAGTACTTC.

V usage is TRBV6-1 and J usage is TRBJ2-1, with TRBD1 matching over 8 bases. The germline V gene encodes CDR1 MNHNS and CDR2 SASEGT. With 5 bases clipped from V and 9 bases from J, the junction kept 15 bases outside the gene matches. This CDR3 is 16 amino acids long. The CDR3 region has the DNA TGTGCCAGCAGTTACGCGCTCCAGGGGGCCTCACGTGAGCAGTTCTTC. It translates to CASSYALQGASREQFF.

The V call is TRBV19, the J call TRBJ1-5; tentative D call: TRBD1 (5 bases). The CDR3 contains 15 residues. Germline loops: CDR1 LNHDA, CDR2 SQIVND (reference sequence). V was cut by 9 bases and J by 2 bases, with 17 bases left in between. In nucleotides, the CDR3 is TGTGCCAGCAAGGGGATGGGGCGGGGCAATCAGCCCCAGCATTTT. This translates into CASKGMGRGNQPQHF.

This clonotype was observed at least ten times. The gene calls are TRBV11-3 and TRBJ2-1; 14 nucleotides align to TRBD2. This CDR3 spans 16 amino acids. Germline CDR1 reads SGHNT; CDR2 reads YENEEA. The junction had 1 base not matched to a gene; V was cut back by 0 bases and J by 6 bases. Here the CDR3 DNA reads TGTGCCAGCAGCTTAGATGGACTAGCGGGAGGCAATGAGCAGTTCTTC. This sequence encodes CASSLDGLAGGNEQFF.

This clonotype was detected a few times. This chain joins TRBV28 and TRBJ2-3; TRBD2 matches at 16 bases. The CDR3 sequence is 15 residues long. CDR1 and CDR2 from the germline V gene are MDHEN and SYDVKM. The J segment lost 5 bases and the V segment lost 6 bases, leaving 2 bases of the junction unmatched. CDR3 amino acids: CASSGTSGREDTQYF. CDR3 in DNA: TGTGCCAGCAGCGGGACTAGCGGGAGGGAAGATACGCAGTATTTT. Looking up the rest from reference TRBV28 and TRBJ2-3 gives the full variable domain: DVKVTQSSRYLVKRTGEKVFLECVQDMDHENMFWYRQDPGLGLRLIYFSYDVKMKEKGDIPEGYSVSREKKERFSLILESASTNQTSMYLCASSGTSGREDTQYFGPGTRLTVL.

This rearrangement joins TRBV7-6 to TRBJ2-2; 14 bases line up with TRBD2. Germline lookup yields CDR1 SGHVS and CDR2 FNYEAQ. After removal of 4 bases from V and 4 bases from J, the junction contained 11 bases not matched to a gene. The CDR3 consists of 19 residues. The CDR3 protein is CASSSKGLAGELGTGELFF. The CDR3 bases are TGTGCCAGCAGCTCGAAGGGACTAGCGGGAGAACTAGGCACCGGGGAGCTGTTTTTT. Full variable domain (outside the CDR3, taken from reference TRBV7-6 and TRBJ2-2): GAGVSQSPRYKVTKRGQDVALRCDPISGHVSLYWYRQALGQGPEFLTYFNYEAQQDKSGLPNDRFSAERPEGSISTLTIQRTEQRDSAMYRCASSSKGLAGELGTGELFFGEGSRLTVL.

J is TRBJ1-6 and V is TRBV25-1, with 9 bases aligning to TRBD1. The CDR3 totals 15 residues. Trimming at V came to 3 bases and at J to 5 bases, leaving 2 bases not matched to a gene. CDR1 is MGHDK and CDR2 is SYGVNS in the germline V gene. The CDR3 DNA is TGTGCCAGCAGTGATGGACAGGGGAATAATTCACCCCTCCACTTT. As protein: CASSDGQGNNSPLHF.

There are a few counts of this clonotype. The chain joins TRBV20-1 to TRBJ2-7, with 11 nucleotides matching TRBD2. CDR1 is DFQATT and CDR2 is SNEGSKA in the germline V gene (reference sequence). V was clipped by 6 bases and J by 4 bases; unmatched bases: 5. The CDR3 covers 13 residues. The CDR3 sequence: CSAEGTSGYEQYF. The CDR3, as DNA: TGCAGTGCAGAAGGGACTAGCGGTTACGAGCAGTACTTC.

The chain carries TRBV30 and TRBJ2-5, with 7 bases matching TRBD2. CDR1 and CDR2 from the germline V gene are GTSNPN and SVGIG (reference sequence). The CDR3 has 13 amino acids. J was trimmed by 4 bases and V by 3 bases; bases with no gene match: 5. CDR3 protein: CAWSRLALETQYF. The CDR3 DNA sequence: TGTGCCTGGAGCCGACTAGCCCTAGAGACCCAGTACTTC. Variable domain in full (rest from reference TRBV30 and TRBJ2-5): SQTIHQWPATLVQPVGSPLSLECTVEGTSNPNLYWYRQAAGRGLQLLFYSVGIGQISSEVPQNLSASRPQDRQFILSSKKLLLSDSGFYLCAWSRLALETQYFGPGTRLLVL.

This clonotype was observed many times. This chain links TRBV5-1 with TRBJ2-3; 8 bases fit TRBD2. The V gene end was trimmed by 5 bases and the J gene end by 4 bases; junction bases not matched to a gene: 9. Per germline, CDR1 SGHRS and CDR2 YFSETQ. This CDR3 region has 15 residues. The CDR3 reads CASRGSGIGADTQYF. Here the CDR3 DNA reads TGCGCCAGCAGGGGTAGCGGGATAGGTGCAGATACGCAGTATTTT.

V usage is TRBV30 and J usage is TRBJ2-7, with TRBD1 as a possible D gene (5 bases). Germline CDR1 is GTSNPN and CDR2 is SVGIG (reference sequence). Between the trimmed V and J ends, which lost 1 base and 1 base, there was a span of 5 bases. This CDR3 region has 12 residues. The DNA of the CDR3 is TGTGCCTGGAGTGGACAGTCCTACGAGCAGTACTTC. Amino acid sequence: CAWSGQSYEQYF.

This clonotype came up many times. The chain is built from TRBV28 and TRBJ1-5, with D hard to call. CDR1 is MDHEN, CDR2 SYDVKM, per germline. The CDR3 loop spans 12 amino acids. Trimming took 6 bases from V and 9 from J, leaving 12 bases between them. CDR3 bases: TGTGCCAGCAGGCTTGGGGTTCGGCCCCAGCATTTT. Protein product: CASRLGVRPQHF.